This TCR beta chain was sequenced for a study of PD-1 blockade in classical Hodgkin lymphoma. General study findings and limits: Excluded were patients who started nivolumab under 1 year after ASCT, a group that had lower diversity. Whoever responded completely had baseline diversity much like that seen in newly diagnosed patients.

As regards this clone: Its antigen is not identified.

Relapse after autologous stem cell transplantation occurred in every patient, and brentuximab vedotin exposure varied. Patients' outcomes at their best amounted to complete response, partial response or progressive disease. The data were produced by immunoSEQ multiplex PCR, yet TCRdb's version contains in-frame clones alone and is incomplete. The table has 30,000 or so clones, around 82% seen once. This CDR3 comprises 14 residues. The junction had 5 bases not matched to a gene; V was cut back by 2 bases and J by 5 bases. Germline V gives CDR1 KGHSH, CDR2 LQKENI. The receptor comes from a human donor with classical Hodgkin lymphoma. This specimen consisted of peripheral blood mononuclear cells (PBMCs), obtained at baseline. J is TRBJ2-5 and V is TRBV18; TRBD1 agrees at 7 bases. In DNA, the CDR3 is TGTGCCAGCTCACCAACGACAGGGAAGGAGACCCAGTACTTC. Amino acid sequence: CASSPTTGKETQYF.